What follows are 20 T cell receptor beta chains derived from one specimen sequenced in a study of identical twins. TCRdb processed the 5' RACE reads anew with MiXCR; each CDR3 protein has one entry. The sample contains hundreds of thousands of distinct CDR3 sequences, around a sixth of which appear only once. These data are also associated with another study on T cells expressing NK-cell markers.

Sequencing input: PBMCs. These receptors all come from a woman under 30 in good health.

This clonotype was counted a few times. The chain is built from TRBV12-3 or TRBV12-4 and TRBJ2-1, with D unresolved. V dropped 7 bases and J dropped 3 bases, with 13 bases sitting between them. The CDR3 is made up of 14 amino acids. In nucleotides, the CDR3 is TGTGCCAGCAAAGGGAAGCCAGACTACAATGAGCAGTTCTTC. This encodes CASKGKPDYNEQFF.

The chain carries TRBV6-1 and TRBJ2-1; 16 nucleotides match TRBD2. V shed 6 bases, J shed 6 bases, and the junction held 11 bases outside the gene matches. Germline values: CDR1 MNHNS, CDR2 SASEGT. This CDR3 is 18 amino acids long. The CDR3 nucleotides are TGTGCCAGCAGGGGGGGACTAGCGGGAGGGACGGGTGGCAATGAGCAGTTCTTC. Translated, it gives CASRGGLAGGTGGNEQFF.

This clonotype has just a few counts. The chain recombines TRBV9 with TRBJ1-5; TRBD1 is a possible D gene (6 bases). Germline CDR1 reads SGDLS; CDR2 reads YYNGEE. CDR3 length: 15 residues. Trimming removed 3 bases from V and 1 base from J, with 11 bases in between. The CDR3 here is CASSAEGGSNQPQHF. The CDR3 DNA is TGTGCCAGCAGCGCCGAGGGGGGGAGCAATCAGCCCCAGCATTTT.

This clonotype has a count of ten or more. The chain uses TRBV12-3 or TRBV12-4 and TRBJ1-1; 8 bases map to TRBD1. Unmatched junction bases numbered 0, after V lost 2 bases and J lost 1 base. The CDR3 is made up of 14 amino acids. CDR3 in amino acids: CASSLTGGNTEAFF. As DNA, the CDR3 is TGTGCCAGCAGTTTAACAGGGGGGAACACTGAAGCTTTCTTT.

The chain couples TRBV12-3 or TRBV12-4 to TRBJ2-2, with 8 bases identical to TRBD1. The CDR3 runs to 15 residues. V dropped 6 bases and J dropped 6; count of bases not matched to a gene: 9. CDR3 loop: CASSPRGQGAGELFF. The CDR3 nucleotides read TGTGCCAGCAGCCCTCGTGGACAGGGTGCCGGGGAGCTGTTTTTT.

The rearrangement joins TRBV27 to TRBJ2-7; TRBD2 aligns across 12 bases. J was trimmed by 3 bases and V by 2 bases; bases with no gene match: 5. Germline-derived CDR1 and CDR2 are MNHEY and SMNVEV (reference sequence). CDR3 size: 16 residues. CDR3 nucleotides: TGTGCCAGCAGTTTACTACTAGCGGGAGGCCACTACGAGCAGTACTTC. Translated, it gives CASSLLLAGGHYEQYF.

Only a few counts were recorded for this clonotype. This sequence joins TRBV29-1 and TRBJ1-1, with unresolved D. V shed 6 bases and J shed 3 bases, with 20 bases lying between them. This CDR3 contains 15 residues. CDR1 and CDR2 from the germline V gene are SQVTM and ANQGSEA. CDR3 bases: TGCAGCGTGGTCGGACTGTCTGGTCAGGACACTGAAGCTTTCTTT. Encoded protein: CSVVGLSGQDTEAFF. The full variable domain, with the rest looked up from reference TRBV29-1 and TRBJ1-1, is SAVISQKPSRDICQRGTSLTIQCQVDSQVTMMFWYRQQPGQSLTLIATANQGSEATYESGFVIDKFPISRPNLTFSTLTVSNMSPEDSSIYLCSVVGLSGQDTEAFFGQGTRLTVV.

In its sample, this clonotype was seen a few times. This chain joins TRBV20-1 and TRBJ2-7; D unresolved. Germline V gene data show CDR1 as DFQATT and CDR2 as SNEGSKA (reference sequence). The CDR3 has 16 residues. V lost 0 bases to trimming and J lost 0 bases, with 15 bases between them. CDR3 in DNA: TGCAGTGCTAGAGACGGTCTAACCCTCAGCTCCTACGAGCAGTACTTC. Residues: CSARDGLTLSSYEQYF.

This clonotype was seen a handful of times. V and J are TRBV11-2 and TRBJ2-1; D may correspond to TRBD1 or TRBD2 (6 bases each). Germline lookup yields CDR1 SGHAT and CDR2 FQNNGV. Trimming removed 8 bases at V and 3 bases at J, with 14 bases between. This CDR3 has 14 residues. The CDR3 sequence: CASSRGDNYNEQFF. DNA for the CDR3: TGTGCCAGCTCGAGGGGGGACAACTACAATGAGCAGTTCTTC.

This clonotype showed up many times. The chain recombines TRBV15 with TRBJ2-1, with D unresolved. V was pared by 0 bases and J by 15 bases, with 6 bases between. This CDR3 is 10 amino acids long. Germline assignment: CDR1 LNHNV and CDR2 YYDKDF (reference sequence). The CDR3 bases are TGTGCCACCAGCAGAGAGAGGCTGTTCTTC. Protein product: CATSRERLFF. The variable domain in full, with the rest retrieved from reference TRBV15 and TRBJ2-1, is DAMVIQNPRYQVTQFGKPVTLSCSQTLNHNVMYWYQQKSSQAPKLLFHYYDKDFNNEADTPDNFQSRRPNTSFCFLDIRSPGLGDTAMYLCATSRERLFFGPGTRLTVL.

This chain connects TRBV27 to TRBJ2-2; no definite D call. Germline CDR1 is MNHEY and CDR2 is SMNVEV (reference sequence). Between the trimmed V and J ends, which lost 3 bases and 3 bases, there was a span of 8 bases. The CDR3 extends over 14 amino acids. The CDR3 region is CASSFRPYTGELFF. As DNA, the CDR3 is TGTGCCAGCAGTTTCCGCCCCTACACCGGGGAGCTGTTTTTT.

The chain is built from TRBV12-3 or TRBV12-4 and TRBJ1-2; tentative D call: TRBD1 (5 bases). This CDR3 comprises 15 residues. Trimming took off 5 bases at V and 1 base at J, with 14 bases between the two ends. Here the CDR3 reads CASSPLVGGNYGYTF. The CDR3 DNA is TGTGCCAGCAGTCCACTCGTCGGGGGTAACTATGGCTACACCTTC.

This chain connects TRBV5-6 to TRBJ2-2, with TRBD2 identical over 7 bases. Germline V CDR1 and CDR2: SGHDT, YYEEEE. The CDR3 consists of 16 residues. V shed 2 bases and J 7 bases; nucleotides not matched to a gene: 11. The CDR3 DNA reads TGTGCCAGCAGCTTACCAGCGGGGTTACTTGACGGGGAGCTGTTTTTT. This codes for CASSLPAGLLDGELFF.

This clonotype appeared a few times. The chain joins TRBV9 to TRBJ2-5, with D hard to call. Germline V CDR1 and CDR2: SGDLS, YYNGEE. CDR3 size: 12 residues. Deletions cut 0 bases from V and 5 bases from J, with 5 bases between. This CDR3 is CASSVESETQYF. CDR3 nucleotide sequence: TGTGCCAGCAGCGTAGAATCGGAGACCCAGTACTTC.

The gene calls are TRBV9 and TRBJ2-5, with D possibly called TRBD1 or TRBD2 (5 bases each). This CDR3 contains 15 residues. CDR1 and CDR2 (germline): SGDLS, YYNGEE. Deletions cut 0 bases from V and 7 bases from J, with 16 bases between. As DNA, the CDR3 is TGTGCCAGCAGCGTAGGGGACGGCGATTGGGCGACCCAGTACTTC. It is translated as CASSVGDGDWATQYF.

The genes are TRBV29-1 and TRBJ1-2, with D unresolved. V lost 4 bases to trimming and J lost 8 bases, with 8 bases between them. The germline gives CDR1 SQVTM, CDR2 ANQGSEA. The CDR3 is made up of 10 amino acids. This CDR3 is CSVAQEGYTF. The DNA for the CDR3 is TGCAGCGTTGCCCAGGAAGGCTACACCTTC.

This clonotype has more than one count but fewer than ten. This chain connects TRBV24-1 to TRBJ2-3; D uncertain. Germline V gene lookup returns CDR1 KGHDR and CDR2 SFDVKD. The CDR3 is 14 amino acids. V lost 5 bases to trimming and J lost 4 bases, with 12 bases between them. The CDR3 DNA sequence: TGTGCCACCAGTGCTGAAAAAGGTTCAGATACGCAGTATTTT. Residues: CATSAEKGSDTQYF.

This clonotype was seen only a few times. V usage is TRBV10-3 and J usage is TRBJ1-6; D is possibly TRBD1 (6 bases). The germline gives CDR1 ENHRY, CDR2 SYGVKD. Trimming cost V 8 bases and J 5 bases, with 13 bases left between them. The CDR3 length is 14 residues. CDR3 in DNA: TGTGCCATCGGGGAGACAGGAGATAATTCACCCCTCCACTTT. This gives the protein CAIGETGDNSPLHF.

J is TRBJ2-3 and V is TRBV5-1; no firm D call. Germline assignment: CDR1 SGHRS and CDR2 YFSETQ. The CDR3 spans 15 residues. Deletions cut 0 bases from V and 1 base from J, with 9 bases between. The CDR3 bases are TGCGCCAGCAGCTTGGACAGCCAACGCACAGATACGCAGTATTTT. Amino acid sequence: CASSLDSQRTDTQYF.

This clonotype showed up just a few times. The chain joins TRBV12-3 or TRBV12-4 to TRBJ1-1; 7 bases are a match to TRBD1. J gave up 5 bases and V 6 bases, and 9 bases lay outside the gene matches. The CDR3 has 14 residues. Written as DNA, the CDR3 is TGTGCCAGCAGGACAGGGTTGTCGGAAACTGAAGCTTTCTTT. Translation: CASRTGLSETEAFF.